A single sample is the source of the 11 T cell receptor beta chains below, sequenced in a study of blood T cell repertoires in COVID-19. Produced via immunoSEQ multiplex PCR; TCRdb's table is partial and in-frame only. Of over 200,000 clones listed, 84% were seen once; the top ten hold less than 2%. Sequencing was performed on PBMCs or T cells enriched from blood (not recorded which). These receptors came from a man in his fifties or sixties who had recovered from COVID-19.

With respect to this clone: The same CDR3 also results from other DNA sequences found in this sample. The chain has TRBV18 and TRBJ1-2; TRBD1 agrees at 11 bases. Trimming removed 3 bases from V and 6 bases from J; junction bases left unmatched: 0. The CDR3 extends over 13 amino acids. CDR1 and CDR2 (germline): KGHSH, LQKENI. CDR3 nucleotides: TGTGCCAGCTCACCGGGACAGGGGGATGGCTACACCTTC. This sequence encodes CASSPGQGDGYTF.

The CDR3 sequence is CASSLAVGTNSPLHF. The CDR3 DNA reads as TGTGCCAGCAGCTTAGCGGTGGGCACAAATTCACCCCTCCACTTT. V usage is TRBV7-2 and J usage is TRBJ1-6; D is unclear. V was cut by 0 bases and J by 7 bases, with 10 bases left in between. There are 15 residues in the CDR3. Germline V gives CDR1 SGHTA, CDR2 FQGNSA. Looking up the rest from reference TRBV7-2 and TRBJ1-6 gives the full variable domain: GAGVSQSPSNKVTEKGKDVELRCDPISGHTALYWYRQSLGQGLEFLIYFQGNSAPDKSGLPSDRFSAERTGGSVSTLTIQRTQQEDSAVYLCASSLAVGTNSPLHFGNGTRLTVT.

The CDR3 DNA sequence: TGTGCCAGTAGTAACCAGGGGGTCGATGGAAACACCATATATTTT. This sequence encodes CASSNQGVDGNTIYF. The chain employs TRBV19 and TRBJ1-3; 7 bases are a match to TRBD1. CDR1 is LNHDA, CDR2 SQIVND, per germline (reference sequence). This CDR3 contains 15 residues. V lost 4 bases to trimming and J lost 3 bases; unmatched junction nucleotides: 6.

This clone occurred a few times. The chain has TRBV27 and TRBJ2-1; 8 nucleotides match TRBD2. The germline CDR1 and CDR2 sequences are MNHEY and SMNVEV (reference sequence). The CDR3 is made up of 15 amino acids. J lost 6 bases, V lost 4 bases, and 8 bases had no gene match. In DNA, the CDR3 is TGTGCCAGCAGTTCCATAGCGGGGTCGGGCAATGAGCAGTTCTTC. It yields the protein CASSSIAGSGNEQFF.

The V gene is TRBV20-1, the J gene TRBJ1-1; no clear D. Trimming took off 4 bases at V and 4 bases at J, with 16 bases between the two ends. Germline assignment: CDR1 DFQATT and CDR2 SNEGSKA (reference sequence). The CDR3 length is 14 residues. The CDR3 sequence is CSAIERRSSTEAFF. The CDR3 nucleotides read TGCAGTGCTATTGAGCGCCGTTCGAGCACTGAAGCTTTCTTT.

The V call is TRBV24-1, the J call TRBJ1-5, with 10 nucleotides matching TRBD1. In germline, CDR1 is KGHDR, CDR2 SFDVKD. V dropped 11 bases and J dropped 2; count of bases not matched to a gene: 2. The CDR3 sequence is 13 residues long. The CDR3 DNA sequence: TGTGCCATCGGACAGGGGGGCAATCAGCCCCAGCATTTT. It yields the protein CAIGQGGNQPQHF.

The chain's CDR3 is CASSEARQGEFF. The DNA of the CDR3 is TGTGCCAGCAGTGAAGCCCGACAAGGGGAGTTCTTC. V is TRBV2 and J is TRBJ2-1; D may be TRBD1 (5 bases). With 0 bases removed from V and 14 bases from J, the gap between germline ends came to 11 bases. The CDR3 sequence is 12 residues long. Germline values: CDR1 SNHLY, CDR2 FYNNEI.

This clone was seen a handful of times. CDR3 DNA: TGTGCTAGTGGTTTGTTCTGGGACAGGGCCCCACAATACTCCTCCTATAATTCACCCCTCCACTTT. It codes for CASGLFWDRAPQYSSYNSPLHF. The chain links TRBV12-5 to TRBJ1-6; 9 positions agree with TRBD1. Germline V gene sequence: CDR1 LGHNT, CDR2 FRNRAP. V was clipped by 2 bases and J by 0 bases; unmatched bases: 17. This CDR3 region has 22 residues.

A word on this clone: The sample holds other DNA sequences that translate to the same CDR3. This chain joins TRBV6-4 and TRBJ1-1; perhaps TRBD1 as D (6 bases). V was trimmed by 2 bases and J by 5 bases, leaving 9 bases between them. The germline CDR1 and CDR2 sequences are MRHNA and SNTAGT. The CDR3 totals 13 residues. The CDR3 DNA reads as TGTGCCAGCAGTGACGAGGGGGGGACTGAAGCTTTCTTT. This encodes CASSDEGGTEAFF.

The chain recombines TRBV7-2 with TRBJ2-7, with D possibly being TRBD1 (6 bases). Germline V gives CDR1 SGHTA, CDR2 FQGNSA. The CDR3 loop spans 12 amino acids. V was pared by 5 bases and J by 5 bases, with 10 bases between. CDR3 in amino acids: CASSLQGNEQYF. In DNA form, the CDR3 reads TGTGCCAGCAGCCTACAGGGTAACGAGCAGTACTTC.

This clone was detected once. The J gene is TRBJ2-1, the V gene TRBV5-1; TRBD1 agrees at 7 bases. This CDR3 comprises 15 residues. After removal of 0 bases from V and 4 bases from J, the junction contained 4 bases not matched to a gene. Germline-derived CDR1 and CDR2 are SGHRS and YFSETQ. CDR3 sequence reads: CASSLEGGMYNEQFF. The DNA for the CDR3 is TGCGCCAGCAGCTTGGAAGGGGGCATGTACAATGAGCAGTTCTTC.